One T cell receptor beta chain is described in this entry. The antigen remains undetermined. Germline V gives CDR1 LGHDT, CDR2 YNNKEL (reference sequence). V was trimmed by 1 base and J by 9 bases, leaving 13 bases between them. The CDR3 totals 15 residues. These data are taken from a study of T cell responses to AZD1222 COVID-19 vaccine. General study points: In a largely white British group with more females than males, clonal diversity was possibly underestimated. Reports indicate that nearly half of spike-specific TCRs are directed at unmutated variant regions. Baseline serostatus was positive in only five to seven AZD1222 recipients. Vaccination with two AZD1222 doses was followed by a rise in Spike-specific TCR breadth and depth.

Sequencing used immunoSEQ multiplex PCR; TCRdb keeps in-frame clones, though not all of them. In the table there are 100,000 to 150,000 clones, around nine tenths of which are singletons. The sequencing here drew on peripheral blood, taken 28 days after the second dose of the MenACWY control vaccine. The chain is built from TRBV3-1 (or the pseudogene TRBV3-2) and TRBJ1-6; D remains unclear. This TCR was sampled from an adult who received the MenACWY meningococcal vaccine as a control. Written as DNA, the CDR3 is TGTGCCAGCAGCCAAGTACAAGGGCGAGGTTCACCCCTCCACTTT. Encoded protein: CASSQVQGRGSPLHF.